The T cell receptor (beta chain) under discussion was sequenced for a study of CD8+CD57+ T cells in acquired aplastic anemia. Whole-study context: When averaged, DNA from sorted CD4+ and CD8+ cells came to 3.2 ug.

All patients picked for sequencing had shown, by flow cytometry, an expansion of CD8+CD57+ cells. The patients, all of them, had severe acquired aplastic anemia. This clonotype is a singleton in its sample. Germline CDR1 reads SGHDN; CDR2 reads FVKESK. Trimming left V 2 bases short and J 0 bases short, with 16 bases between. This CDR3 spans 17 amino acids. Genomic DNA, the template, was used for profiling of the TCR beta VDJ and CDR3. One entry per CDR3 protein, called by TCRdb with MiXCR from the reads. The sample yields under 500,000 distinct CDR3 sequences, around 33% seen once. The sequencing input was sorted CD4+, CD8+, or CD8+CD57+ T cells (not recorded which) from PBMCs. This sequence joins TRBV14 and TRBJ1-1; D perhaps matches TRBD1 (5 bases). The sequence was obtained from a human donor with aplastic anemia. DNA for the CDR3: TGTGCCAGCAGCCAAAGGAGGCCAGGGTCGGTGAACACTGAAGCTTTCTTT. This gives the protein CASSQRRPGSVNTEAFF.